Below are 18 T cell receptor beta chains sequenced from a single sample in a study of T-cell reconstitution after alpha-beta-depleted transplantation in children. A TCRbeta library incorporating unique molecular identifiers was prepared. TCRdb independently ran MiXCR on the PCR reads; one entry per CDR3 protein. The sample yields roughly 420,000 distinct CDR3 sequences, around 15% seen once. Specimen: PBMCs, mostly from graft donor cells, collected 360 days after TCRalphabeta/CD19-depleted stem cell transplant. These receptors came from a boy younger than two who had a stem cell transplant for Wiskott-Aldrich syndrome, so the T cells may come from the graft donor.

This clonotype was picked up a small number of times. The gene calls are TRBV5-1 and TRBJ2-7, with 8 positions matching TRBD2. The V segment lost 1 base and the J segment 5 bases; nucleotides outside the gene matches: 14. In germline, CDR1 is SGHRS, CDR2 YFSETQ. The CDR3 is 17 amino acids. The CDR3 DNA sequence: TGCGCCAGCAGCTTGAAATTAATGAGGACTAGCTTGAACGAGCAGTACTTC. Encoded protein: CASSLKLMRTSLNEQYF.

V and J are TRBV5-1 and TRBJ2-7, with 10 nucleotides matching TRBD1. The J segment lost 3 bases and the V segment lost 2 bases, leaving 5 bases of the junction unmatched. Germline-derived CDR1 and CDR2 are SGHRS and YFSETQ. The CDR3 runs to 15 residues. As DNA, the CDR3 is TGCGCCAGCAGCTTAAGGGACAGGGGAGACTACGAGCAGTACTTC. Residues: CASSLRDRGDYEQYF.

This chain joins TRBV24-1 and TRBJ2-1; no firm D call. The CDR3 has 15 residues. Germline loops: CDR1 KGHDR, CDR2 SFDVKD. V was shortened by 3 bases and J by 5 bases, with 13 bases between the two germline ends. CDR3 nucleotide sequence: TGTGCCACCAGTGATCCCGTTAGATCCGACAATGAGCAGTTCTTC. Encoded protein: CATSDPVRSDNEQFF.

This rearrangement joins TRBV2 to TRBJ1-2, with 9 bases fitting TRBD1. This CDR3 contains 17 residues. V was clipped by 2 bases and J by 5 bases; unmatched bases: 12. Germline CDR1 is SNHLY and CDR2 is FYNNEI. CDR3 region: CASSERFGTGLDYGYTF. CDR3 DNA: TGTGCCAGCAGTGAACGGTTCGGGACAGGGCTTGATTATGGCTACACCTTC.

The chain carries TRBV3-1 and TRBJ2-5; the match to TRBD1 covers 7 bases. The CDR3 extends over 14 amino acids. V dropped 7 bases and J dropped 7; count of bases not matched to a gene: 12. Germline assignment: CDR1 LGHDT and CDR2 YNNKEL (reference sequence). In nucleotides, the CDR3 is TGTGCCAGCACCCGGACAGGAGGCGATTGGACCCAGTACTTC. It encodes CASTRTGGDWTQYF.

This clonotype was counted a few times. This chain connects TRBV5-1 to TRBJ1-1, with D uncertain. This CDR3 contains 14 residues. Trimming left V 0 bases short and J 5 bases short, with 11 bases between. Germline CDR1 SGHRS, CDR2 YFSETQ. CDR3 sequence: CASSLGPAGTEAFF. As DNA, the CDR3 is TGCGCCAGCAGCTTGGGCCCAGCAGGAACTGAAGCTTTCTTT.

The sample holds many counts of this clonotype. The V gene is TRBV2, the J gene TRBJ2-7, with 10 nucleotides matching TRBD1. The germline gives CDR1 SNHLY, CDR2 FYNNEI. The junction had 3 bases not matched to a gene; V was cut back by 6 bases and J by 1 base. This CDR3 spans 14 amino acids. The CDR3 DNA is TGTGCCAGCAGATGGGACAGGGGTTCCTACGAGCAGTACTTC. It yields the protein CASRWDRGSYEQYF. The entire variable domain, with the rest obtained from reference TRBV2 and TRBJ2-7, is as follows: EPEVTQTPSHQVTQMGQEVILRCVPISNHLYFYWYRQILGQKVEFLVSFYNNEISEKSEIFDDQFSVERPDGSNFTLKIRSTKLEDSAMYFCASRWDRGSYEQYFGPGTRLTVT.

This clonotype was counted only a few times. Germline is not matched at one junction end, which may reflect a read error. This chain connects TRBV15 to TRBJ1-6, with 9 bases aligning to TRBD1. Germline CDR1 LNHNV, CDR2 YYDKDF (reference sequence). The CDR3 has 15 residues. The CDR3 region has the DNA TGTGCCACCAGCGGCCGGGACAGGGATGTTCTAAACATGGACTTT. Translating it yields CATSGRDRDVLNMDF.

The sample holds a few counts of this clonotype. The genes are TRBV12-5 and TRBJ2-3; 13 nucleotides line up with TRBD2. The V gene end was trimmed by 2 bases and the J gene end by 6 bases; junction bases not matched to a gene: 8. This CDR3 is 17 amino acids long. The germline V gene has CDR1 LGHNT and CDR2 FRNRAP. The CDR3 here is CASGLKSGTSGADTQYF. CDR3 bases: TGTGCTAGTGGTTTGAAGTCCGGGACTAGCGGGGCCGATACGCAGTATTTT.

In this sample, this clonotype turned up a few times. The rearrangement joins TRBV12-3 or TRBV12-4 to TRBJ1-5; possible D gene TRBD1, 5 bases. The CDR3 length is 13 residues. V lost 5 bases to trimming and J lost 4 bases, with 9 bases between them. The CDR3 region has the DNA TGTGCCAGCAGTCCAGGGCAAAATCAGCCCCAGCATTTT. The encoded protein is CASSPGQNQPQHF.

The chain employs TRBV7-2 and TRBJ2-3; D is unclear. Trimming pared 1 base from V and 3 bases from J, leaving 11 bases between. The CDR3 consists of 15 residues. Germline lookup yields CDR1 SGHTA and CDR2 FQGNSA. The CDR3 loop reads CASSLVLLGTDTQYF. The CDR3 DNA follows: TGTGCCAGCAGCTTAGTCCTACTGGGGACAGATACGCAGTATTTT. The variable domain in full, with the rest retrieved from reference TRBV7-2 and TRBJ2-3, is GAGVSQSPSNKVTEKGKDVELRCDPISGHTALYWYRQSLGQGLEFLIYFQGNSAPDKSGLPSDRFSAERTGGSVSTLTIQRTQQEDSAVYLCASSLVLLGTDTQYFGPGTRLTVL.

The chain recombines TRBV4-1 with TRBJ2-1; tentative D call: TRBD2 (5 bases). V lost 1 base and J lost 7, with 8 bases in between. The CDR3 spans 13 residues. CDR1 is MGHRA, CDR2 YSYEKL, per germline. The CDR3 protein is CASSQVRGNEQFF. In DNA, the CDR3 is TGCGCCAGCAGCCAAGTTAGAGGGAATGAGCAGTTCTTC.

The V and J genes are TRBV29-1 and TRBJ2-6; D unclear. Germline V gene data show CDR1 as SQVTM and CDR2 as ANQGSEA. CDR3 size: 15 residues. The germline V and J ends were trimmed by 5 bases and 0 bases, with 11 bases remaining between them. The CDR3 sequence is CSVNRKFSGANVLTF. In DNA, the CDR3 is TGCAGCGTTAACCGAAAGTTCTCTGGGGCCAACGTCCTGACTTTC.

The CDR3 nucleotides are TGTGCCATCAGTGAGTCTCCACGGGGTACGCAGTATTTT. This gives the protein CAISESPRGTQYF. The rearrangement links TRBV10-3 to TRBJ2-3; possible D gene TRBD2, 5 bases. V shed 0 bases and J shed 8 bases, with 9 bases lying between them. Looked up from germline, CDR1 is ENHRY and CDR2 is SYGVKD. The length of the CDR3 is 13 residues.

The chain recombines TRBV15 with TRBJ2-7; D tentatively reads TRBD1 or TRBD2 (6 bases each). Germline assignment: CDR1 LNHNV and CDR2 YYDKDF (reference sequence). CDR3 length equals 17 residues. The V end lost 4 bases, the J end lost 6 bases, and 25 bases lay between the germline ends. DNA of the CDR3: TGTGCCACCAGCATGCCCCCTTGGGGGGCGGCGGCCGGCGAGCAGTACTTC. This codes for CATSMPPWGAAAGEQYF. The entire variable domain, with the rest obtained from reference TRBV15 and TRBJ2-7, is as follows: DAMVIQNPRYQVTQFGKPVTLSCSQTLNHNVMYWYQQKSSQAPKLLFHYYDKDFNNEADTPDNFQSRRPNTSFCFLDIRSPGLGDTAMYLCATSMPPWGAAAGEQYFGPGTRLTVT.

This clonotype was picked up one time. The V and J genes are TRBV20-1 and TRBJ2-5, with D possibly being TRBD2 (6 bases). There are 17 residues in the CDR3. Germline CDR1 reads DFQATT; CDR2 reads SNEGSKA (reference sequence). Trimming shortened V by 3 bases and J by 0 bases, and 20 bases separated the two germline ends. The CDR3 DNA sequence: TGCAGTGCTAGTTCTGTGGCCGGCAGCGGGCACCAAGAGACCCAGTACTTC. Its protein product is CSASSVAGSGHQETQYF.

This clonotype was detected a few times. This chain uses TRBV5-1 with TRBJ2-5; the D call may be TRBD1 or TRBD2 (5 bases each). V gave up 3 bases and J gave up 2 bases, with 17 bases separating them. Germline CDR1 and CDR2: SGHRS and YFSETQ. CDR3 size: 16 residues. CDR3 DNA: TGCGCCAGCAGCTGGGACCCCCCGGGGCGACAAGAGACCCAGTACTTC. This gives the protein CASSWDPPGRQETQYF.

The CDR3 here is CASSIVLERQKQNSSGANVLTF. CDR3 bases: TGTGCCAGTAGTATAGTGTTGGAACGCCAGAAACAGAATTCCTCTGGGGCCAACGTCCTGACTTTC. The chain uses TRBV19 and TRBJ2-6; D is unresolved. The CDR3 runs to 22 residues. Trimming stripped 1 base from V and 0 bases from J, with 25 bases between. Per germline, CDR1 LNHDA and CDR2 SQIVND (reference sequence).